The 32 T cell receptor beta chains below were found in one sample sequenced in a study of multiple sclerosis patients with progressive multifocal leukoencephalopathy. The time point denotes: before natalizumab initiation. TCRdb's copy holds only in-frame clones and misses some; the assay was immunoSEQ multiplex PCR. The sample includes some 30,000 clones, approximately 92% of them seen just once. Sequenced material: PBMCs. The receptor set was obtained from a man aged 25-45 years with multiple sclerosis.

DNA for the CDR3: TGTGCCAGCAGTAGCAGACTAGCGGGTTCCTACAATGAGCAGTTCTTC. As protein: CASSSRLAGSYNEQFF. V gene TRBV27 combines with J gene TRBJ2-1; TRBD2 matches at 10 bases. The germline gives CDR1 MNHEY, CDR2 SMNVEV (reference sequence). Germline trimming cut 5 bases from V and 1 base from J; bases unmatched to any gene: 5. The CDR3 has 16 amino acids.

This clone was detected only once. The genes are TRBV15 and TRBJ2-4; D may correspond to TRBD1 or TRBD2 (7 bases each). Germline CDR1 reads LNHNV; CDR2 reads YYDKDF (reference sequence). The V end was cut by 5 bases, the J end by 0 bases, with 26 bases between. The CDR3 consists of 20 residues. The CDR3 DNA sequence: TGTGCCACCAGCGCCGGGGGAGGGGGCGCTCCCAACAGAGCCAAAAACATTCAGTACTTC. Its translation: CATSAGGGGAPNRAKNIQYF.

CDR3 sequence reads: CASRGGGNTGELFF. The DNA of the CDR3 is TGTGCCAGCAGGGGCGGGGGAAACACCGGGGAGCTGTTTTTT. The chain has TRBV7-3 and TRBJ2-2; 7 bases are shared with TRBD2. CDR1 and CDR2 (germline): SGHTA, FQGTGA. J lost 2 bases, V lost 6 bases, and 3 bases had no gene match. The CDR3 contains 14 residues.

The chain uses TRBV5-5 and TRBJ2-7; TRBD1 aligns across 7 bases. The ends lost 0 bases at V and 6 bases at J; junction bases unmatched: 9. In germline, CDR1 is SGHKS, CDR2 YYEKEE (reference sequence). The CDR3 extends over 15 amino acids. The CDR3 DNA sequence: TGTGCCAGCAGCTTGGGGTCGGGACAGATATCCGAGCAGTACGTC. Residues: CASSLGSGQISEQYV.

As concerns this clone: Other DNA sequences in this sample translate to the same CDR3. The V and J genes are TRBV12-5 and TRBJ2-5; D perhaps matches TRBD2 (5 bases). V lost 3 bases and J 9 bases, leaving 17 bases between the germline ends. This CDR3 is 14 amino acids long. Germline V gives CDR1 LGHNT, CDR2 FRNRAP. The chain's CDR3 is CASGFVGVPRAQYF. The CDR3 nucleotides read TGTGCTAGTGGTTTTGTGGGAGTGCCCCGGGCCCAGTACTTC.

The chain joins TRBV20-1 to TRBJ2-3; tentative D call: TRBD1 (6 bases). Trimming removed 6 bases from V and 8 bases from J, with 12 bases in between. The CDR3 is made up of 11 amino acids. Germline V lookup: CDR1 DFQATT, CDR2 SNEGSKA (reference sequence). The CDR3 DNA reads as TGCAGTGCCCCCCAGGGGTCTACGCAGTATTTT. Its translation is CSAPQGSTQYF.

The chain combines TRBV30 with TRBJ2-6; D is unclear. Germline V gene sequence: CDR1 GTSNPN, CDR2 SVGIG (reference sequence). V was clipped by 0 bases and J by 0 bases, with 9 bases between them. The CDR3 sequence is 16 residues long. The DNA of the CDR3 is TGTGCCTGGAGTGTACTCGGCTACTCTGGGGCCAACGTCCTGACTTTC. Residues: CAWSVLGYSGANVLTF.

This clone was detected only once. The chain employs TRBV15 and TRBJ2-3; possible D gene TRBD1, 6 bases. The V end lost 1 base, the J end lost 0 bases, and 11 bases lay between the germline ends. This CDR3 is 16 amino acids long. The germline CDR1 and CDR2 sequences are LNHNV and YYDKDF (reference sequence). CDR3 sequence: CATSRGGQGSTDTQYF. The CDR3 DNA reads TGTGCCACCAGCAGAGGTGGCCAGGGGAGCACAGATACGCAGTATTTT.

This clone appeared a few times. The J gene is TRBJ2-2, the V gene TRBV5-1, with TRBD2 identical over 13 bases. Per germline, CDR1 SGHRS and CDR2 YFSETQ. V dropped 4 bases and J dropped 4; count of bases not matched to a gene: 4. CDR3 length: 16 amino acids. CDR3 residues: CASSDRTSGSTGELFF. DNA for the CDR3: TGCGCCAGCAGCGACAGGACTAGCGGGAGCACCGGGGAGCTGTTTTTT.

V gene TRBV29-1 combines with J gene TRBJ1-5, with TRBD1 as a possible D gene (6 bases). This CDR3 spans 13 amino acids. The germline V gene has CDR1 SQVTM and CDR2 ANQGSEA. V dropped 7 bases and J dropped 2 bases, with 12 bases sitting between them. DNA for the CDR3: TGCAGCGCCGCCCCAGGGGGCAATCAGCCCCAGCATTTT. Translated, it gives CSAAPGGNQPQHF.

CDR3 loop: CASISRGSEAFF. DNA for the CDR3: TGTGCCAGCATCTCCAGGGGATCTGAAGCTTTCTTT. This rearrangement joins TRBV7-9 to TRBJ1-1; D might be TRBD1 (6 bases). The V gene's germline CDR1 is SEHNR and CDR2 FQNEAQ (reference sequence). V was shortened by 7 bases and J by 6 bases, with 12 bases between the two germline ends. The length of the CDR3 is 12 residues.

The chain carries TRBV9 and TRBJ2-3; the D is unclear. CDR1 is SGDLS and CDR2 is YYNGEE in the germline V gene. This CDR3 has 16 amino acids. With 1 base removed from V and 1 base from J, the gap between germline ends came to 13 bases. This chain's CDR3 is CASSVKRGTGTDTQYF. The CDR3 bases are TGTGCCAGCAGCGTAAAACGCGGCACCGGCACAGATACGCAGTATTTT.

This rearrangement joins TRBV27 to TRBJ1-1, with 7 bases lining up with TRBD1. V lost 2 bases to trimming and J lost 4 bases; unmatched junction nucleotides: 4. The CDR3 consists of 14 residues. CDR1 MNHEY and CDR2 SMNVEV come from the germline V gene (reference sequence). DNA for the CDR3: TGTGCCAGCAGTTTAGTCAGGGGGACCACTGAAGCTTTCTTT. Its translation: CASSLVRGTTEAFF.

The chain uses TRBV7-8 and TRBJ1-6; D is ambiguous. The CDR3 runs 19 residues. Trimming took 5 bases from V and 1 from J, leaving 21 bases between them. Per the germline V gene, CDR1 is SGHVS and CDR2 is FQNEAQ. The CDR3 loop is CASSLGRIGDSSYNSPLHF. In nucleotides, the CDR3 is TGTGCCAGCAGCCTCGGACGGATCGGGGATAGTTCCTATAATTCACCCCTCCACTTT.

The chain couples TRBV20-1 to TRBJ1-1, with a possible D match to TRBD1 (5 bases). The V gene lost 2 bases and the J gene lost 6 bases, with 7 bases spanning the gap. CDR1 is DFQATT, CDR2 SNEGSKA, per germline (reference sequence). The CDR3 consists of 11 residues. The DNA for the CDR3 is TGCAGTGCTAGAACGGGACCTGAAGCTTTCTTT. This translates into CSARTGPEAFF.

The chain couples TRBV13 to TRBJ1-2; 10 bases line up with TRBD1. The germline gives CDR1 PRHDT, CDR2 FYEKMQ (reference sequence). The CDR3 sequence is 14 residues long. Unmatched junction bases numbered 8, after V lost 4 bases and J lost 9 bases. CDR3 region: CASSSTGTGDRYTF. The DNA of the CDR3 is TGTGCCAGCAGCTCAACCGGGACAGGGGACCGCTACACCTTC.

This chain uses TRBV4-3 with TRBJ1-4, with TRBD1 as a possible D gene (6 bases). The ends were cut back, 1 base at V and 0 bases at J, with 18 bases in the middle. Germline CDR1 reads LGHNA; CDR2 reads YSLEER. The CDR3 extends over 19 amino acids. CDR3 region: CASSQGPKTGPSTNEKLFF. CDR3 coding DNA: TGCGCCAGCAGCCAAGGGCCCAAGACAGGACCATCAACTAATGAAAAACTGTTTTTT.

The CDR3 loop is CASKLGLAGADTQYF. The CDR3, as DNA: TGTGCCAGCAAATTAGGGCTAGCGGGAGCAGATACGCAGTATTTT. The rearrangement uses TRBV27 and TRBJ2-3, with 10 bases identical to TRBD2. The CDR3 has 15 amino acids. Germline CDR1 reads MNHEY; CDR2 reads SMNVEV (reference sequence). The ends lost 7 bases at V and 4 bases at J; junction bases unmatched: 8.

The chain carries TRBV1 and TRBJ2-6; the D call in the table, TRBD2, was not verified against the DNA. TRBV1 represents a pseudogene. The CDR3 consists of 18 residues. The CDR3 reads CTSSRKRCAQSRANVLTF. In nucleotides, the CDR3 is TGCACCAGCAGCCGAAAGCGTTGTGCACAAAGTCGGGCCAACGTCCTGACTTTC.

The chain couples TRBV7-6 to TRBJ2-1; D is unclear. Germline V gene sequence: CDR1 SGHVS, CDR2 FNYEAQ. CDR3 length: 15 amino acids. V dropped 5 bases and J dropped 8 bases, with 19 bases sitting between them. This CDR3 reads CASSPLSRVGDEQFF. Written as DNA, the CDR3 is TGTGCCAGCAGCCCCCTTTCCCGCGTCGGCGATGAGCAGTTCTTC.

The chain links TRBV5-3 to TRBJ1-5; unclear D gene. TRBV5-3 is given ORF status, its function remaining uncertain. V dropped 2 bases and J dropped 2 bases, with 8 bases sitting between them. CDR3 size: 14 residues. The DNA of the CDR3 is TGTGCCAGAAGCTTTGGGGAGGGCAATCAGCCCCAGCATTTT. It codes for CARSFGEGNQPQHF.

The CDR3 DNA is TGTGCCAGCTCACCCCCAGGGGACACTGAAGCTTTCTTT. It encodes CASSPPGDTEAFF. The rearrangement uses TRBV18 and TRBJ1-1; D might be TRBD1 (6 bases). CDR3 length equals 13 residues. Germline V gene sequence: CDR1 KGHSH, CDR2 LQKENI. Trimming removed 3 bases from V and 3 bases from J, with 8 bases in between.

The rearrangement uses TRBV19 and TRBJ1-1; D gene unclear. The CDR3 sequence is 10 residues long. V was shortened by 9 bases and J by 3 bases, with 5 bases between the two germline ends. CDR1 LNHDA and CDR2 SQIVND come from the germline V gene (reference sequence). The CDR3, as DNA: TGTGCCAGCATTGACACTGAAGCTTTCTTT. This codes for CASIDTEAFF.

V gene TRBV19 combines with J gene TRBJ1-4, with D possibly matching TRBD1 (6 bases). V lost 2 bases and J 4 bases, leaving 20 bases between the germline ends. The CDR3 loop spans 18 amino acids. In germline, CDR1 is LNHDA, CDR2 SQIVND (reference sequence). CDR3 in amino acids: CASSIRGGPRVSNEKLFF. The CDR3 region has the DNA TGTGCCAGTAGTATAAGGGGGGGTCCGAGGGTTAGTAATGAAAAACTGTTTTTT.

This chain links TRBV7-2 with TRBJ2-1, with 7 bases that match TRBD2. Unmatched junction bases numbered 10, after V lost 8 bases and J lost 6 bases. The germline V gene encodes CDR1 SGHTA and CDR2 FQGNSA. This CDR3 contains 14 residues. This chain's CDR3 is CASDYGGSSNEQFF. The CDR3 DNA is TGTGCCAGCGATTACGGCGGGAGTTCCAATGAGCAGTTCTTC.

The chain uses TRBV9 and TRBJ2-1, with 7 bases identical to TRBD2. J lost 8 bases, V lost 0 bases, and 17 bases had no gene match. CDR1 is SGDLS and CDR2 is YYNGEE in the germline V gene. This CDR3 has 18 amino acids. CDR3 amino acids: CASSVDFIGGGVIDEQFF. CDR3 in DNA: TGTGCCAGCAGCGTAGACTTTATTGGCGGGGGAGTGATTGATGAGCAGTTCTTC.

This rearrangement joins TRBV11-2 to TRBJ1-1; D is undetermined. This CDR3 has 17 amino acids. Trimming removed 2 bases from V and 0 bases from J, with 16 bases in between. Germline V lookup: CDR1 SGHAT, CDR2 FQNNGV. CDR3 amino acids: CASSLLRPRTLNTEAFF. CDR3 in DNA: TGTGCCAGCAGCTTACTTCGCCCGAGGACCCTGAACACTGAAGCTTTCTTT.

The rearrangement links TRBV15 to TRBJ1-1; D is uncertain. Trimming took 1 base from V and 1 from J, leaving 10 bases between them. Looked up from germline, CDR1 is LNHNV and CDR2 is YYDKDF (reference sequence). CDR3 length: 15 residues. CDR3 nucleotides: TGTGCCACCAGCAGAGGGGGTCGTGGGAACACTGAAGCTTTCTTT. Encoded protein: CATSRGGRGNTEAFF.

This rearrangement joins TRBV5-4 to TRBJ1-2; D is uncertain. This CDR3 contains 13 residues. The V gene's germline CDR1 is SGHNT and CDR2 YYREEE (reference sequence). Trimming left V 6 bases short and J 7 bases short, with 16 bases between. CDR3 sequence: CASINPAWGGYTF. The CDR3 DNA reads TGTGCCAGCATCAATCCGGCTTGGGGTGGCTACACCTTC.

The V call is TRBV6-5, the J call TRBJ2-7, with TRBD1 as a possible D gene (6 bases). Trimming stripped 5 bases from V and 1 base from J, with 12 bases between. Germline loops: CDR1 MNHEY, CDR2 SVGAGI. The CDR3 sequence is 14 residues long. This CDR3 reads CASSDPQGSYEQYV. As DNA, the CDR3 is TGTGCCAGCAGTGATCCCCAGGGGTCCTACGAGCAGTACGTC.

The V call is TRBV7-2, the J call TRBJ2-3; D gene unclear. From germline, CDR1 is SGHTA and CDR2 FQGNSA. The CDR3 is 12 amino acids. V lost 3 bases and J 2 bases, leaving 3 bases between the germline ends. The CDR3 region is CASSLFTDTQYF. For the CDR3, the DNA is TGTGCCAGCAGCTTGTTCACAGATACGCAGTATTTT.

This sequence joins TRBV7-2 and TRBJ2-3, with D perhaps assigned TRBD1 or TRBD2 (5 bases each). In germline, CDR1 is SGHTA, CDR2 FQGNSA. Trimming cost V 1 base and J 2 bases, with 13 bases left between them. The CDR3 extends over 16 amino acids. CDR3 amino acids: CASSLDPGTYTDTQYF. DNA for the CDR3: TGTGCCAGCAGCTTAGACCCCGGGACCTACACAGATACGCAGTATTTT.